The present T cell receptor (beta chain) was sequenced within a study of T cells after yellow fever vaccination (dated by TCRdb to the late 2010s). Turning to the overall study: The SMART-Seq v4 Ultra Low Input RNA kit was used to prepare libraries from fractions with low cell numbers. To track T-cell clones before and after primary and booster YFV17D yellow fever vaccination, bulk TCR alpha and beta repertoires were sequenced longitudinally. The cohort comprised two healthy male donors, one aged 18 to 29 and one aged 30 to 40 years. Blood samples were taken at several timepoints before and after primary and secondary immunization, and bulk PBMC replicates and cell subsets were isolated. Overall study results and their limits: The study included only two donors, which limits how far the findings can be generalized. A small share of clonotypes was detected in both CD4 and CD8 compartments, with the overlap likely arising from convergent recombination. After the booster, most clones that had expanded after primary vaccination were detected again (nearly 97% of CD4 and roughly 86% of CD8), suggesting broad maintenance of memory. FACS-sorted repertoires could contain abundant contaminating clonotypes from the bulk population, so computational filtering was required. Compared with the primary T-cell response, the secondary T-cell response was faster but weaker, reaching its peak on day 5 rather than on day 15.

Explained via the paper, the treatment or condition label denotes: live attenuated yellow fever vaccine strain. A standard Ficoll-Paque protocol was used to isolate PBMCs from peripheral blood. CD4 and CD8 T-cell fractions were isolated with Dynabeads CD4 and CD8 positive selection kits. TriZol was used to extract RNA from bulk PBMCs, CD4 and CD8 fractions, and dextramer-positive and dextramer-negative fractions. This clonotype was picked up a small number of times. Its antigen has not been determined. No quality values exist for individual bases; no much larger clone is one base distant. V is pruned by 3 bases and J by 6 bases, leaving 3 bases of the junction without a gene match. Inclusive of the bounding cysteine and phenylalanine, the CDR3 is 14 residues long. CDR3 DNA only is kept here, 42 bases in frame from base 1. CDR1 and CDR2, per the germline V gene, are SGHTA and FQGNSA. Instrument used: Illumina NovaSeq 6000. TCR cDNA was made using 5'RACE template switching, a step that added a universal primer site and unique molecular identifiers. cDNA synthesis was primed from both the TCR alpha and TCR beta constant segments. Two PCR steps were used to amplify libraries, with sample barcodes and sequencing adapters being added in the second step. Sequencing of libraries was done on Illumina HiSeq 2500 (2x100 bp) or NovaSeq (2x150 bp). In the source study's methods: Demultiplexing of reads and collapsing into UMI consensus sequences were performed with MIGEC, and V(D)J alignment was carried out with MiXCR. Using edgeR on replicate PBMC samples, clonotypes were called vaccine-responding if FDR was below 0.01 and the log2 fold change was above 5 up to day 15. Each bulk clonotype was labeled CD4 or CD8 based on which sequenced repertoire, CD4 or CD8, contained the clonotype at higher abundance. TCRdb itself trimmed the public reads at Q25 with fastp, ran MiXCR and retained productive beta chains. Each CDR3 protein gets just one entry, which takes the most common genes and DNA from the rows behind it. These V and J calls are TCRdb output, not the study's own analysis. This sample has about 340,000 distinct CDR3 sequences in its table, and 9.5% to 15% of those were observed once. The ten largest account for approximately 3.4% of the sample.

The origin of this receptor is a man between 18 and 35 years old who received the YFV17D yellow fever vaccine. Recombination linked TRBV7-2 to TRBJ2-7, and TRBD1 matches 12 of the central bases. Sequences were derived from CD4+ T cells sorted from PBMCs, sampled 15 days after the yellow fever booster vaccination. The DNA reads as follows: TGTGCCAGCAGCTTGGGACAGGGGGCGGGCGAGCAGTACTTC. Its protein reads: CASSLGQGAGEQYF.